This TCR beta chain was identified during a study of blood T cell repertoires in COVID-19. In this sample, this clone turned up a few times. The CDR3 loop spans 13 amino acids. V lost 5 bases, J lost 4 bases, and 11 bases lay in between. The germline gives CDR1 MNHNY, CDR2 SVGAGI (reference sequence). Seattle researchers signed up patients amid active infection and tracked them longitudinally. Clones were sequenced by immunoSEQ multiplex PCR, and TCRdb holds only the in-frame ones, with some missing. The sample contains approximately 89,000 clones, around 75% of which appear only once. This TCR derives from an older man with COVID-19, enrolled during active disease. Sequencing used peripheral blood. This chain uses TRBV6-6 with TRBJ1-2; the D gene is possibly TRBD1 (5 bases). CDR3 coding DNA: TGTGCCAGCAGTACCGACAGTCCCTATGGCTACACCTTC. Residues: CASSTDSPYGYTF.